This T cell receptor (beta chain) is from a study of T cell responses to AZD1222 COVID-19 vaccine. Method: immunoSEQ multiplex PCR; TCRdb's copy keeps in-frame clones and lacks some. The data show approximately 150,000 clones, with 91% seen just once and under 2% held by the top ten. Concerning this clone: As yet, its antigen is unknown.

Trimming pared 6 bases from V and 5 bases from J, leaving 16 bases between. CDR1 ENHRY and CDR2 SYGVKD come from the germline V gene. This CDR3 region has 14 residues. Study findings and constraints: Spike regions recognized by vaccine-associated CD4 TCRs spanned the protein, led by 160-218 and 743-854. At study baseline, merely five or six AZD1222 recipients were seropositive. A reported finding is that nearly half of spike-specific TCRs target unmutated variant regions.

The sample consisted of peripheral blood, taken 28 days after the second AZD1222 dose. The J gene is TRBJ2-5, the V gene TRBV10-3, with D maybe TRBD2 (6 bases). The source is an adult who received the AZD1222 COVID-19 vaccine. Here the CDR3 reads CAISGTPSAETQYF. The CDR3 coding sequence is TGTGCCATCAGCGGGACTCCTTCGGCGGAGACCCAGTACTTC.